Below, one T cell receptor (beta chain) is given with its context. This clonotype was recorded a few times. It has no known antigen specificity. Base qualities are not at hand, and no much larger clone is one base apart. This sample stems from a study of identical twins' blood T cells (dated by TCRdb to the early 2010s). Notes on the research overall: Around 48 million Illumina reads were obtained across around twelve libraries, of which six were alpha-chain libraries and six were beta-chain libraries. TCR alpha and beta chain repertoires of three pairs of monozygous twins were compared using next-generation sequencing to assess genetic influence on repertoire formation. What the work shows at the level of the full study, not this receptor alone: The count of CDR3 clonotypes shared by two donors depended mainly on the product of the two donors' cloneset sizes, and twins did not clearly depart from this trend. Because the twins were reared together, environmental influences could not be ruled out as the explanation for twin similarity. Independent studies were stated to be required to validate the proposed role of the TCRalpha J segment in MHC recognition during thymic selection. Among the most abundant TCRbeta clonotypes, every donor shared more CDR3 sequences with her own twin than with unrelated donors. Twin pairs were reported to be markedly more alike in V gene usage than unrelated donors were, even when looking at non-selected out-of-frame TCRbeta clonotypes.

The donors were six healthy women who made up three monozygous twin pairs. All three twin pairs had been raised together and were thought likely to have encountered the same vaccines and infectious agents. TCR cDNA libraries were prepared from RNA that had been isolated from peripheral blood mononuclear cells. Library method: 5' RACE. The data were produced on an Illumina Genome Analyzer IIx. The RNA-based TCR cDNA libraries were made using a previously described protocol that was modified in several ways. Sample-specific barcodes were introduced on both ends of each TCR cDNA library during cDNA synthesis and amplification to prevent cross-contamination. As for how the authors treated the data: Each individual had between about 85,000 and nearly 500,000 identified clonotypes, and each library contained roughly 2.2 to 3.6 million CDR3-containing reads. After reads with improper barcode index combinations were thrown out, a cloneset for each library was built using the MiTCR software. While assembling CDR3 clonotypes, MiTCR filtered or rescued low-quality reads and corrected PCR and sequencing errors. Artificial out-of-frame clonotypes were removed by being mapped to in-frame sequences, with one indel in the CDR3 allowed. V and J gene usage similarity between donors was measured as Jensen-Shannon divergence divided by mean entropy. In-frame beta chains were kept once TCRdb had trimmed the public reads at Q25 with fastp and called clones with MiXCR. Duplicate CDR3 protein sequences are folded into a single record with the most common DNA and genes. None of the V and J calls come from the authors' own analysis; TCRdb made them. This sample has fewer than 450,000 distinct CDR3 sequences in its table, and 25% to 35% of those were observed once. The ten biggest clones cover 6.1% of the sample.

As encoded in the germline V gene (reference sequence), CDR1 is LNHDA while CDR2 is SQIVND. The CDR3, from cysteine to phenylalanine, totals 14 residues. Only the CDR3 region is kept as DNA, spanning 42 bases read in frame from base 1. The V end loses 5 bases and the J end loses 4 bases, and a stretch of 14 bases separates them. The V and J genes are TRBV19 and TRBJ1-2; no D gene is confidently identified. Sequences were obtained from PBMCs. This clonotype was sampled from a woman aged 18 to 50 in good health. This receptor has the CDR3 CASSANSRIYGYTF. The DNA is TGTGCCAGTAGTGCGAACAGCCGAATCTATGGCTACACCTTC.